These 9 T cell receptor beta chains were all obtained from the same sample, sequenced in a study of cytomegalovirus exposure and HLA in healthy donors (dated by TCRdb to 2017 to 2019). The library was obtained by the immunoSEQ multiplex PCR assay. What TCRdb holds here is the immuneACCESS table cut down to in-frame rearrangements. Part of the clones is not present; checked against another copy, under half of the missing clones reflect an unresolved V gene, and the others are unexplained. In this sample the table shows more than 200,000 clones, about 88% of which occur a single time. The biggest ten clones account for around 12% of the sample. The sample comprised PBMCs. The receptor source for this set is a man between 18 and 35 years old in good health and CMV-seropositive.

The chain combines TRBV6-4 with TRBJ2-3; 11 positions agree with TRBD2. The CDR3 is made up of 14 amino acids. CDR1 is MRHNA, CDR2 SNTAGT, per germline. J was trimmed by 4 bases and V by 3 bases; bases with no gene match: 0. The CDR3 loop is CASSEGLAADTQYF. CDR3 coding DNA: TGTGCCAGCAGTGAGGGACTAGCGGCAGATACGCAGTATTTT.

This clone has just a few counts. The chain uses TRBV6-5 and TRBJ1-4; D possibly corresponds to TRBD1 (6 bases). The CDR3 has 15 amino acids. The V gene lost 6 bases and the J gene lost 4 bases, with 15 bases spanning the gap. Germline V CDR1 and CDR2: MNHEY, SVGAGI. The CDR3 nucleotides read TGTGCCAGCAGACCGAAGGGGGGCGGTAATGAAAAACTGTTTTTT. It yields the protein CASRPKGGGNEKLFF.

CDR3 protein: CASSVGTSLINEQFF. The CDR3 DNA is TGTGCCAGCAGCGTAGGGACTAGCCTGATCAATGAGCAGTTCTTC. V and J are TRBV9 and TRBJ2-1; 8 positions match TRBD2. Germline values: CDR1 SGDLS, CDR2 YYNGEE. CDR3 size: 15 residues. V gave up 0 bases and J gave up 6 bases; unmatched junction bases: 5.

This chain uses TRBV6-5 with TRBJ2-2; 7 bases align to TRBD2. The CDR3 length is 15 residues. J lost 6 bases, V lost 2 bases, and 6 bases had no gene match. Germline V lookup: CDR1 MNHEY, CDR2 SVGAGI. CDR3 sequence: CASSYLAGVAGELFF. The CDR3 DNA sequence: TGTGCCAGCAGTTACCTCGCGGGAGTGGCCGGGGAGCTGTTTTTT.

The V call is TRBV7-9, the J call TRBJ2-2; D might be TRBD1 (5 bases). V shed 3 bases and J shed 3 bases, with 11 bases lying between them. CDR1 SEHNR and CDR2 FQNEAQ come from the germline V gene (reference sequence). The CDR3 covers 15 residues. The CDR3 DNA follows: TGTGCCAGCAGCTTTGAACAGGTCGACACCGGGGAGCTGTTTTTT. Translation: CASSFEQVDTGELFF.

This rearrangement joins TRBV29-1 to TRBJ2-7, with D perhaps TRBD2 (6 bases). The germline V and J ends were trimmed by 7 bases and 5 bases, with 15 bases remaining between them. Germline CDR1 SQVTM, CDR2 ANQGSEA. CDR3 length: 12 amino acids. CDR3 loop: CSATGTLDEQYF. CDR3 DNA: TGCAGCGCCACCGGGACTTTGGACGAGCAGTACTTC.

V is TRBV4-2 and J is TRBJ2-1; 7 bases map to TRBD1. CDR3 size: 16 residues. Germline values: CDR1 LGHNA, CDR2 YNFKEQ. Trimming cost V 0 bases and J 3 bases; bases outside gene matches: 5. CDR3 DNA: TGTGCCAGCAGCCAAGAGGGTCAGGGGGACTACAATGAGCAGTTCTTC. Protein product: CASSQEGQGDYNEQFF.

V is TRBV27 and J is TRBJ1-4; a weak D match, TRBD1 (6 bases). Looked up from germline, CDR1 is MNHEY and CDR2 is SMNVEV (reference sequence). V was trimmed by 7 bases and J by 5 bases, leaving 14 bases between them. The CDR3 spans 14 residues. The CDR3 DNA is TGTGCCAGCAACCCTGGGGGGCCAAATGAAAAACTGTTTTTT. Translation gives CASNPGGPNEKLFF.

The CDR3 DNA reads TGTGCCAGCAACAGGAAGGGCTACGAGCAGTACTTC. Translated: CASNRKGYEQYF. The J gene is TRBJ2-7, the V gene TRBV2; weak D call: TRBD1 (5 bases). Trimming removed 7 bases at V and 3 bases at J, with 10 bases between. CDR1 SNHLY and CDR2 FYNNEI come from the germline V gene. The CDR3 length is 12 residues. Combining the CDR3 with reference TRBV2 and TRBJ2-7 gives the whole variable domain EPEVTQTPSHQVTQMGQEVILRCVPISNHLYFYWYRQILGQKVEFLVSFYNNEISEKSEIFDDQFSVERPDGSNFTLKIRSTKLEDSAMYFCASNRKGYEQYFGPGTRLTVT.